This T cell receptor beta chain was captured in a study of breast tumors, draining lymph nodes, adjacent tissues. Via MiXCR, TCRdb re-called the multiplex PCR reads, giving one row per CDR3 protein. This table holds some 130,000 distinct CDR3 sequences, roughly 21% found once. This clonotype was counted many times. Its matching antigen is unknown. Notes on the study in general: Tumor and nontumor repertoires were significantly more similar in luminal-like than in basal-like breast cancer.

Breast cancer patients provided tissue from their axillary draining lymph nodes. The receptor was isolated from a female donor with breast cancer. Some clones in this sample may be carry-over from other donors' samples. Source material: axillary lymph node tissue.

The CDR3 sequence is CASSGGAANEKLFF. As DNA, the CDR3 is TGTGCCAGCAGCGGAGGGGCTGCTAATGAAAAACTGTTTTTT. The chain carries TRBV5-6 and TRBJ1-4; weak D call: TRBD1 (5 bases). From germline, CDR1 is SGHDT and CDR2 YYEEEE. V dropped 4 bases and J dropped 3 bases, with 10 bases sitting between them. The CDR3 sequence is 14 residues long.